This TCR beta chain was sequenced for a study of blood T cell repertoires in COVID-19. This clone was counted a few times. V lost 5 bases, J lost 4 bases, and 12 bases lay in between. The length of the CDR3 is 13 residues. The germline V gene has CDR1 LGHNA and CDR2 YSLEER. Method: immunoSEQ multiplex PCR; TCRdb's copy keeps in-frame clones and lacks some. The sample holds some 350,000 clones, about four fifths seen once. The clonotype was recovered from a man aged 25-45 years with active or convalescent COVID-19. The genes are TRBV4-3 and TRBJ2-7; D remains unclear. The sample taken for sequencing was peripheral blood. CDR3 residues: CASSAHTEYEQYF. In nucleotides, the CDR3 is TGCGCCAGCAGCGCACATACAGAGTACGAGCAGTACTTC.